The 9 T cell receptor beta chains presented below share a single source sample, sequenced in a study of blood T cell repertoires in COVID-19. Libraries were prepared by immunoSEQ multiplex PCR; TCRdb keeps only in-frame clonotypes and omits some of them. The sample has around 99,000 clones, roughly 78% seen once. Sequenced: peripheral blood. The source of these receptors is a woman older than 75 with active or convalescent COVID-19.

In nucleotides, the CDR3 is TGTGCCAGCAGCCCCCCACCTCGGACAGGGCGGCAGACCCAGTACTTC. It specifies CASSPPPRTGRQTQYF. V usage is TRBV25-1 and J usage is TRBJ2-5; 8 bases are shared with TRBD1. Germline CDR1 reads MGHDK; CDR2 reads SYGVNS. The CDR3 covers 16 residues. V shed 6 bases and J 6 bases; nucleotides not matched to a gene: 15.

This clone occurred a few times. This sequence joins TRBV7-2 and TRBJ2-2, with 8 positions matching TRBD1. Germline assignment: CDR1 SGHTA and CDR2 FQGNSA. Trimming removed 5 bases from V and 5 bases from J; junction bases left unmatched: 16. This CDR3 is built from 18 residues. This CDR3 is CASSPRRTGTGYTGELFF. CDR3 DNA sequence: TGTGCCAGCAGCCCTAGAAGGACCGGGACAGGTTATACCGGGGAGCTGTTTTTT.

This chain links TRBV9 with TRBJ2-2; D is perhaps TRBD2 (5 bases). The CDR3 sequence is 16 residues long. V was trimmed by 0 bases and J by 5 bases, leaving 14 bases between them. CDR1 and CDR2 from the germline V gene are SGDLS and YYNGEE. DNA for the CDR3: TGTGCCAGCAGCGTAGGGGGTAGTTGGAGGACCGGGGAGCTGTTTTTT. Residues: CASSVGGSWRTGELFF.

As concerns this clone: The junction and the germline gene differ at one end; a read error may be behind it. The V call is TRBV5-1, the J call TRBJ1-1; 9 bases line up with TRBD1. CDR1 SGHRS and CDR2 YFSETQ come from the germline V gene. This CDR3 is built from 14 residues. The CDR3 nucleotides are TGTGCCAGCAGCTTACAGGGGGCTTACACTGAAGCTTTCTTT. Translation gives CASSLQGAYTEAFF. The full variable domain, rest sourced from reference TRBV5-1 and TRBJ1-1, is KAGVTQTPRYLIKTRGQQVTLSCSPISGHRSVSWYQQTPGQGLQFLFEYFSETQRNKGNFPGRFSGRQFSNSRSEMNVSTLELGDSALYLCASSLQGAYTEAFFGQGTRLTVV.

Only one count was recorded for this clone. The chain couples TRBV4-1 to TRBJ2-5; unclear D gene. The CDR3 runs 14 residues. Trimming took 1 base from V and 5 from J, leaving 11 bases between them. Germline-derived CDR1 and CDR2 are MGHRA and YSYEKL. The CDR3 spells CASSQVGRRETQYF. CDR3 DNA: TGCGCCAGCAGCCAAGTTGGTAGGCGGGAGACCCAGTACTTC.

The chain recombines TRBV18 with TRBJ2-1, with 8 bases that match TRBD2. Germline CDR1 reads KGHSH; CDR2 reads LQKENI. This CDR3 is 17 amino acids long. V was pared by 3 bases and J by 5 bases, with 12 bases of the junction left unmatched. The CDR3 DNA is TGTGCCAGCTCACCCCCGGGACTAGGTGTGACAAACAATGAGCAGTTCTTC. Translating gives CASSPPGLGVTNNEQFF.

This chain joins TRBV19 and TRBJ2-1; 7 bases match TRBD1. CDR3 size: 11 residues. Germline CDR1 LNHDA, CDR2 SQIVND (reference sequence). The ends lost 3 bases at V and 10 bases at J; junction bases unmatched: 0. The CDR3: CASSIRGEQFF. The CDR3 DNA is TGTGCCAGTAGTATCAGGGGGGAGCAGTTCTTC.

The chain combines TRBV7-2 with TRBJ2-3, with TRBD2 matching over 7 bases. CDR3 size: 16 residues. Germline CDR1 and CDR2: SGHTA and FQGNSA. V was clipped by 4 bases and J by 0 bases; unmatched bases: 7. The chain's CDR3 is CASSSRTRASTDTQYF. CDR3 bases: TGTGCCAGCAGCTCCAGGACTAGGGCCAGCACAGATACGCAGTATTTT.

The chain links TRBV15 to TRBJ1-4, with TRBD1 matching over 9 bases. Trimming took 3 bases from V and 5 from J; bases not matched to a gene: 4. This CDR3 contains 15 residues. Germline lookup yields CDR1 LNHNV and CDR2 YYDKDF (reference sequence). CDR3 bases: TGTGCCACCAGCAGGGCCGGGACAGGGAATGAAAAACTGTTTTTT. It translates to CATSRAGTGNEKLFF.